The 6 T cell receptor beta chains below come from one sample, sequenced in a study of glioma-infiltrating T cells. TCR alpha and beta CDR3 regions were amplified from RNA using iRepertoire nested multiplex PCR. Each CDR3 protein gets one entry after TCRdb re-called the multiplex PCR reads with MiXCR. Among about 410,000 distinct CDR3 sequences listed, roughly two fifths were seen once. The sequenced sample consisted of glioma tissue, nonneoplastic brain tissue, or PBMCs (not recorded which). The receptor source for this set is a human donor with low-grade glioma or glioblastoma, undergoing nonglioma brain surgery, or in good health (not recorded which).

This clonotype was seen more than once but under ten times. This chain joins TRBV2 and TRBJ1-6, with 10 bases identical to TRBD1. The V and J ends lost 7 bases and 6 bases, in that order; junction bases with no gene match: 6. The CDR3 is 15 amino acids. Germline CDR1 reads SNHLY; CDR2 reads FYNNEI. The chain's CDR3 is CASNTRTGGNSPLHF. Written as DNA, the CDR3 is TGTGCCAGCAATACGAGGACAGGGGGTAATTCACCCCTCCACTTT.

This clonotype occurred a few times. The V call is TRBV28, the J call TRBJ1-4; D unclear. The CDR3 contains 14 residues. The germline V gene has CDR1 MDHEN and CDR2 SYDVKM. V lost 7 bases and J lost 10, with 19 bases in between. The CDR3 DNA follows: TGTGCCAGCAACCTGAGGGAACATCGGGGAAAACTGTTTTTT. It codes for CASNLREHRGKLFF.

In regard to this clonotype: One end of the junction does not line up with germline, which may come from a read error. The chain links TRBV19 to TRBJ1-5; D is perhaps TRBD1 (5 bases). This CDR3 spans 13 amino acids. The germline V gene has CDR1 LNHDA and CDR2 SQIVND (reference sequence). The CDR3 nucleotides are TGTGCCAGTAGTCAGGGACGACGGCGGCCCAAGCATTTT. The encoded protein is CASSQGRRRPKHF.

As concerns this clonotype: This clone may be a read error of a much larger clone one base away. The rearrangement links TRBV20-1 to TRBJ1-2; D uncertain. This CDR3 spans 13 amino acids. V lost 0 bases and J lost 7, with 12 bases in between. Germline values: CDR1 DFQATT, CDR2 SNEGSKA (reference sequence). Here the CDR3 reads CSARDVGSPGYTF. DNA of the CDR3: TGCAGTGCTAGAGACGTGGGGAGCCCTGGCTACACCTTC.

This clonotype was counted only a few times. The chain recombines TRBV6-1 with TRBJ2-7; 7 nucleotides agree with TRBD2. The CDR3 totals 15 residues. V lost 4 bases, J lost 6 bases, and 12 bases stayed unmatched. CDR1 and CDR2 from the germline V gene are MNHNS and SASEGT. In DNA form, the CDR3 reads TGTGCCAGCAGTGTATCGGGGGAGGGTGGACTCGAGCAGTACTTC. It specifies CASSVSGEGGLEQYF.

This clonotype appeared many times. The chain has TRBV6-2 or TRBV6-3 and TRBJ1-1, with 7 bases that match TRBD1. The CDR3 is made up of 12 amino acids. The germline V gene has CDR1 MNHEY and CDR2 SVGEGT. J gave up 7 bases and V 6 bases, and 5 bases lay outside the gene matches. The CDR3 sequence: CASRPNRGEAFF. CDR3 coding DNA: TGTGCCAGCAGACCCAACAGGGGTGAAGCTTTCTTT.